This T cell receptor beta chain was captured in a study of shared clonotypes between healthy human individuals. Profiling relied on immunoSEQ multiplex PCR, and the TCRdb table lists in-frame clones only, not all of them. The table includes roughly 2.5 million clones, over 85% detected once. Germline assignment: CDR1 MDHEN and CDR2 SYDVKM. V lost 2 bases, J lost 0 bases, and 7 bases lay in between. This CDR3 is built from 14 residues. The sequencing input was naive CD4+ T cells sorted from blood. Described subset: CD45RA+ positively selected. The sequence derives from a man aged 18 to 29 in good health. The chain combines TRBV28 with TRBJ2-5, with no clear D. Written as DNA, the CDR3 is TGTGCCAGCAGTTTAACCCCCCACCAAGAGACCCAGTACTTC. This sequence encodes CASSLTPHQETQYF.